A selection of T cell receptor beta chains follows, all from one sample in a study of T cell changes during pregnancy in multiple sclerosis. The table came from immunoSEQ multiplex PCR; TCRdb's copy has only in-frame clones and leaves some out. The sample yields around 67,000 clones, roughly nine tenths seen once. Sequenced here: peripheral blood, sampled after pregnancy. The receptor set was obtained from a female donor in good health, enrolled as a control in a pregnancy study. The CDR3 runs from the conserved cysteine through the conserved F or W. A D gene is named only where the DNA matches it firmly. Size tells how often a clone was seen (once, few, many) or the class of an expanded clone, and some rows leave it out.

clone_size j_call d_call cdr3_length v_call cdr3_nt cdr3_aa
once TRBJ1-1 . 13 TRBV5-1 TGCGCCAGCAGCTTGGCAGTGATGACTGAAGCTTTCTTT CASSLAVMTEAFF
. TRBJ1-1 TRBD1 12 TRBV19 TGTGCCAGTACCGACAGGGTAAGTGAAGCTTTCTTT CASTDRVSEAFF
. TRBJ1-1 . 15 TRBV19 TGTGCCAGTAGTTCCAACAGCCTGATGAACACTGAAGCTTTCTTT CASSSNSLMNTEAFF
. TRBJ2-4 TRBD2 16 TRBV12-5 TGTGCTAGTGGTTTGAAGACAGGTCCCGGGAGGGACATTCAGTACTTC CASGLKTGPGRDIQYF
. TRBJ2-7 TRBD2 17 TRBV5-5 TGTGCCAGCAGCTTGGTTAGCGGGGTATTAAGGGCCTACGAGCAGTACTTC CASSLVSGVLRAYEQYF
. TRBJ2-7 TRBD1 11 TRBV20-1 TGCAGTGCCAACAGGGGTTACGAGCAGTACTTC CSANRGYEQYF
. TRBJ2-3 . 13 TRBV7-2 TGTGCCAGCAGCTTAAGCCAACCAGATACGCAGTATTTT CASSLSQPDTQYF
. TRBJ2-1 . 15 TRBV12-5 TGTGCTAGTGGTGCGGGGGACAGGCAGTACAATGAGCAGTTCTTC CASGAGDRQYNEQFF
. TRBJ2-1 . 19 TRBV1 TGCACCAGCGGTAACGGACTAGCGGGGGGGCTTCCCTCGTTGAATGAGCAGTTCTTC CTSGNGLAGGLPSLNEQFF
. TRBJ2-1 TRBD2 14 TRBV19 TGTGCCAGTAGTAGCGGCGGGAGTCTTTATGAGCAGTTCTTC CASSSGGSLYEQFF
. TRBJ1-2 TRBD1 12 TRBV10-3 TGTGCCATAGGACAGGGGGGACCTCGCTACACCTTC CAIGQGGPRYTF
. TRBJ2-1 . 14 TRBV7-2 TGTGCCAGCAGCTTAGATGTGGGCCACAATGAGCAGTTCTTC CASSLDVGHNEQFF
. TRBJ1-2 TRBD1 12 TRBV19 TGTGCCAGTAGGAAGACAGGGCAAGGCTACACCTTC CASRKTGQGYTF
. TRBJ2-7 TRBD1 15 TRBV19 TGTGCCAGTAGAAGCACTGGGACAGGATTCTACGAGCAGTACTTC CASRSTGTGFYEQYF
. TRBJ2-1 . 13 TRBV11-2 TGTGCCAGCAGCTTCAATGGTCCCAGTGAGCAGTTCTTC CASSFNGPSEQFF
. TRBJ1-1 . 11 TRBV20-1 TGCAGTGCAGAGGGCCCCACTGAAGCTTTCTTT CSAEGPTEAFF
. TRBJ1-1 . 13 TRBV10-3 TGTGCCATCTGGGCAGGAATGAACACTGAAGCTTTCTTT CAIWAGMNTEAFF
. TRBJ2-5 TRBD1 15 TRBV5-4 TGTGCCAGCAGCTTAGGTGACAGGGGACAAGAGACCCAGTACTTC CASSLGDRGQETQYF
. TRBJ2-6 TRBD2 18 TRBV6-4 TGTGCCAGCAGTGACTCGACTAGCGGGAGCTCTGGGGCCAACGTCCTGACTTTC CASSDSTSGSSGANVLTF
. TRBJ2-2 TRBD2 20 TRBV4-1 TGCGCCAGCAGCCAGAAGCGGGGTAGACTAGCGGGAGTAGGTACCGGGGAGCTGTTTTTT CASSQKRGRLAGVGTGELFF
. TRBJ1-6 . 14 TRBV30 TGTGCCTGGAGCGCGGGGGATGGGAATTCACCCCTCCACTTT CAWSAGDGNSPLHF
. TRBJ2-1 TRBD2 17 TRBV5-1 TGCGCCAGCAGCCGTGGGGAGTGGGAGGGACGCTACAATGAGCAGTTCTTC CASSRGEWEGRYNEQFF
. TRBJ1-4 TRBD1 16 TRBV9 TGTGCCAGCAGCGTAGGGACAGGGACCCTCGGTGAAAAACTGTTTTTT CASSVGTGTLGEKLFF
once TRBJ2-7 . 10 TRBV20-1 TGCAGTGCTACGGTTTACGAGCAGTACTTC CSATVYEQYF
. TRBJ2-1 TRBD2 17 TRBV29-1 TGCAGCGCTGGGGGACTAGCGGGATTTACCTCCTACAATGAGCAGTTCTTC CSAGGLAGFTSYNEQFF
. TRBJ2-3 TRBD2 15 TRBV6-5 TGTGCCAGCAGTCTAGCGGGGGCCCTCCCGGATACGCAGTATTTT CASSLAGALPDTQYF
. TRBJ1-1 . 12 TRBV30 TGTGCCTGGAGTCTGTCCGGCGGGTCAGCTTTCTTT CAWSLSGGSAFF
. TRBJ1-1 . 14 TRBV11-3 TGTGCCAGCAGCTTAGGCGGGGGAGGTGGTGAAGCTTTCTTT CASSLGGGGGEAFF
. TRBJ2-7 TRBD2 15 TRBV7-9 TGTGCCAGCAGCTCGACTAGCGGCTCACTCTACGAGCAGTACTTC CASSSTSGSLYEQYF
. TRBJ2-1 TRBD2 14 TRBV7-9 TGTGCCAGCAGCTTAGCGGGGACTAGCAATGAGCAGTTCTTC CASSLAGTSNEQFF
. TRBJ1-3 . 15 TRBV5-1 TGCGCCAGCAGCTTGGAGGCAGGCCGGGGAAACACCATATATTTT CASSLEAGRGNTIYF
. TRBJ1-1 TRBD1 16 TRBV6-5 TGTGCCAGCAGTTTTACCGGGACAGGGGAGAACACTGAAGCTTTCTTT CASSFTGTGENTEAFF
. TRBJ2-5 TRBD1 16 TRBV15 TGTGCCACCAGCAGGTGGACAGGGGAGGTAAAAGAGACCCAGTACTTC CATSRWTGEVKETQYF
. TRBJ2-7 TRBD2 17 TRBV4-3 TGCGCCAGCAGCCAAGAGGGACTAGCGGAGAGCTCCTACGAGCAGTACTTC CASSQEGLAESSYEQYF
. TRBJ2-2 . 17 TRBV7-2 TGTGCCAGCAGCCAGATTGGAGGGCCCCCCGGCACCGGGGAGCTGTTTTTT CASSQIGGPPGTGELFF
once TRBJ1-2 TRBD1 15 TRBV11-2 TGTGCCAGCAGCTCTGTAGCAGGGGGCAACTATGGCTACACCTTC CASSSVAGGNYGYTF
. TRBJ1-3 . 14 TRBV5-1 TGCGCCAGCAGCTTGCCCGGTTTCGAAAACACCATATATTTT CASSLPGFENTIYF
. TRBJ1-1 TRBD1 13 TRBV6-5 TGTGCCAGCGGACAGGGGATTAACACTGAAGCTTTCTTT CASGQGINTEAFF
. TRBJ1-5 TRBD1 19 TRBV30 TGTGCCTGGAGTCGTAGTGGCTCAGGGGGGCGCGGGGGCAATCAGCCCCAGCATTTT CAWSRSGSGGRGGNQPQHF
. TRBJ1-1 . 13 TRBV6-6 TGTGCCAGCAGCTTGACAGCGAACACTGAAGCTTTCTTT CASSLTANTEAFF
. TRBJ1-2 . 13 TRBV30 TGTGCCTGGAGTTCAAGAGCCTCTGTAGGCTACACCTTC CAWSSRASVGYTF
. TRBJ1-4 TRBD1 15 TRBV5-5 TGTGCCAGCAGCCGCCAGGGGGCGGACAGTGAAAAACTGTTTTTT CASSRQGADSEKLFF
. TRBJ2-5 . 13 TRBV11-3 TGTGCCAGCAGCTCAACTAGCACGGAGACCCAGTACTTC CASSSTSTETQYF
. TRBJ1-1 . 15 TRBV15 TGTGCCACCAGCAGAGTCGCAGGAGGGTCCACTGAAGCTTTCTTT CATSRVAGGSTEAFF
. TRBJ1-1 TRBD1 12 TRBV5-1 TGCGCCAGCAGCGCGGACAGGGGAGAAGCTTTCTTT CASSADRGEAFF
. TRBJ1-1 . 15 TRBV11-3 TGTGCCAGCAGCTTAGGGGAGGGGGGGAACACTGAAGCTTTCTTT CASSLGEGGNTEAFF
. TRBJ2-3 . 15 TRBV14 TGTGCCAGCAGTAAAGTTTTACCCTACACAGATACGCAGTATTTT CASSKVLPYTDTQYF
. TRBJ2-3 . 14 TRBV29-1 TGCAGCGTCCCCCCTAGGACAGTCGCAGATACGCAGTATTTT CSVPPRTVADTQYF
. TRBJ2-2 TRBD2 16 TRBV5-1 TGCGCCAGCAGCTCAGGGACTAGCGGGAGATCCGGGGAGCTGTTTTTT CASSSGTSGRSGELFF
. TRBJ2-7 TRBD1 15 TRBV19 TGTGCCAGTAGTAACCCGGGACAGGGCCAGTACGAGCAGTACTTC CASSNPGQGQYEQYF
. TRBJ1-3 . 15 TRBV27 TGTGCCAGCAGCGCGGGACGGTCTCCTGGAAACACCATATATTTT CASSAGRSPGNTIYF
few TRBJ1-2 . 15 TRBV29-1 TGCAGCGTGGCGACCGAGTGGGGGACTCACTATGGCTACACCTTC CSVATEWGTHYGYTF
. TRBJ1-1 . 13 TRBV14 TGTGCCAGCAGCCAACAGGGGTCCACTGAAGCTTTCTTT CASSQQGSTEAFF